This T cell receptor (beta chain) was sequenced for a study of CD8+CD57+ T cells in acquired aplastic anemia. Study at large: Quantities of DNA derived from sorted CD4+ and CD8+ cells averaged 3.2 ug. Healthy CD8+ samples averaged around 11 million reads.

This clonotype occurred once. No antigen is known for it. TCR beta VDJ and CDR3 profiling used genomic DNA as template. In TCRdb, the reads were re-called with MiXCR into one record per CDR3 protein. The table shows 120,000 or so distinct CDR3 sequences, with 48% occurring only once. Regarding the study as a whole: Approximately 30 CD8+ CDR3 sequences were shared between patients and controls.

The sequencing input was sorted CD4+, CD8+, or CD8+CD57+ T cells (not recorded which) from PBMCs. This TCR was recovered from a human donor in good health, serving as a control.

The DNA for the CDR3 is TGTGCCAGCAGCTTGGACAGGGTAGCCTACAATGAGCAGTTCTTC. Its protein is CASSLDRVAYNEQFF. The J gene is TRBJ2-1, the V gene TRBV7-3; 8 nucleotides line up with TRBD1. Looked up from germline, CDR1 is SGHTA and CDR2 is FQGTGA. The CDR3 length is 15 residues. V trimming: 3 bases; J trimming: 2 bases; junction bases outside the gene matches: 3. The whole variable domain, remainder taken from reference TRBV7-3 and TRBJ2-1, is GAGVSQTPSNKVTEKGKYVELRCDPISGHTALYWYRQSLGQGPEFLIYFQGTGAADDSGLPNDRFFAVRPEGSVSTLKIQRTERGDSAVYLCASSLDRVAYNEQFFGPGTRLTVL.